The clone carrying this T cell receptor beta chain has at least ten counts. TCRdb re-derived calls from the 5' RACE reads in MiXCR, one entry per CDR3 protein. The sample contains 53,000 or so distinct CDR3 sequences, about an eighth of which appear only once. The sample is drawn from a study of neurological immune-mediated disorders. CDR3 size: 15 residues. With V trimmed by 2 bases and J by 3 bases, 3 bases remained unmatched. The rearrangement uses TRBV12-3 or TRBV12-4 and TRBJ2-5; 10 bases map to TRBD2. The sequenced sample consisted of PBMCs. The sequence was collected from a woman in her sixties with HTLV-1-associated myelopathy (HAM/TSP). The CDR3 spells CASSLFGLAEETQYF. The CDR3, as DNA: TGTGCCAGCAGTTTATTCGGACTAGCGGAAGAGACCCAGTACTTC.